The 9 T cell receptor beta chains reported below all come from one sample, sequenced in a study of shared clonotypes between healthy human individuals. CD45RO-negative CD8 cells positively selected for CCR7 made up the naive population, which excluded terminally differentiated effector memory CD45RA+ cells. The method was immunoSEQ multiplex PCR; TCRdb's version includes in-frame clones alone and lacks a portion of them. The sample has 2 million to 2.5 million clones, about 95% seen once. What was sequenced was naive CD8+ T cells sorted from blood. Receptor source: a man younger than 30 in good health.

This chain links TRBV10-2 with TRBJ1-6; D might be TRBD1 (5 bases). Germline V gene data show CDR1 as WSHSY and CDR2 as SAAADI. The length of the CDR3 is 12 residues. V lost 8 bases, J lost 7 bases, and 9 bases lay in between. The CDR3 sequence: CASVGGNSPLHF. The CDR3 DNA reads TGCGCCAGCGTGGGGGGGAATTCACCCCTCCACTTT.

This CDR3 is CASSDTGIYGYTF. CDR3 bases: TGTGCCAGCAGTGACACAGGGATCTATGGCTACACCTTC. The chain is built from TRBV2 and TRBJ1-2; possibly TRBD1 for D (6 bases). This CDR3 region has 13 residues. Trimming stripped 3 bases from V and 4 bases from J, with 9 bases between. CDR1 SNHLY and CDR2 FYNNEI come from the germline V gene.

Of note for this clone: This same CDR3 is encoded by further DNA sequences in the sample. Here the CDR3 DNA reads TGCGCCAGCAGCCCAGGACAGTTAGCCTACGAGCAGTACTTC. Amino acids: CASSPGQLAYEQYF. The rearrangement links TRBV5-1 to TRBJ2-7; TRBD1 might be the D (6 bases). The V end lost 4 bases, the J end lost 2 bases, and 13 bases lay between the germline ends. Per germline, CDR1 SGHRS and CDR2 YFSETQ. The CDR3 extends over 14 amino acids.

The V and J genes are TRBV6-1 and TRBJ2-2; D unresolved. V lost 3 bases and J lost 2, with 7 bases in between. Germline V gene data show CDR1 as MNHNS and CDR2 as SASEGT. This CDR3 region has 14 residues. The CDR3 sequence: CASSEGFNTGELFF. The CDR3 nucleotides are TGTGCCAGCAGTGAGGGCTTTAACACCGGGGAGCTGTTTTTT.

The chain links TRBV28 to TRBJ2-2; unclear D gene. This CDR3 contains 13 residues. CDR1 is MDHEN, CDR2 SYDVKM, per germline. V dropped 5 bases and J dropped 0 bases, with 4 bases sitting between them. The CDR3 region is CASSRSNTGELFF. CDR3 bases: TGTGCCAGCAGTCGATCGAACACCGGGGAGCTGTTTTTT.

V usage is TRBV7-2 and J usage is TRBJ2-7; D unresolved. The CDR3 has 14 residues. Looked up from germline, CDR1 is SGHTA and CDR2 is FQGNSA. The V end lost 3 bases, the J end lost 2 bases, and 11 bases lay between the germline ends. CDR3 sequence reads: CASSFLASAYEQYF. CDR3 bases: TGTGCCAGCAGCTTTTTGGCGAGCGCCTACGAGCAGTACTTC.

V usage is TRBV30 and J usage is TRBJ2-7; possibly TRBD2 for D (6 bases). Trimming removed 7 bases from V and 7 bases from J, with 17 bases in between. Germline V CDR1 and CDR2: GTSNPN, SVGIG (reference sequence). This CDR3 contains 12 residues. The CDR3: CASRDATLEQYF. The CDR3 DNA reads TGTGCCTCGCGGGACGCTACTTTGGAGCAGTACTTC.

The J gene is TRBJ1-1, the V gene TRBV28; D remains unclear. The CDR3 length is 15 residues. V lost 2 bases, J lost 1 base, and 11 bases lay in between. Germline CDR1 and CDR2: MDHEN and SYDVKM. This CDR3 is CASSLEGWGNTEAFF. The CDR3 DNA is TGTGCCAGCAGTTTAGAGGGTTGGGGGAACACTGAAGCTTTCTTT.

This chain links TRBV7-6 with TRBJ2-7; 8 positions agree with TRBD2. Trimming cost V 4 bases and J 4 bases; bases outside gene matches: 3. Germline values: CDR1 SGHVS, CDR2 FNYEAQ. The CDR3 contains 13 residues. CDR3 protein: CASSSGGAYEQYF. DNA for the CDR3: TGTGCCAGCAGCTCCGGGGGGGCTTACGAGCAGTACTTC.